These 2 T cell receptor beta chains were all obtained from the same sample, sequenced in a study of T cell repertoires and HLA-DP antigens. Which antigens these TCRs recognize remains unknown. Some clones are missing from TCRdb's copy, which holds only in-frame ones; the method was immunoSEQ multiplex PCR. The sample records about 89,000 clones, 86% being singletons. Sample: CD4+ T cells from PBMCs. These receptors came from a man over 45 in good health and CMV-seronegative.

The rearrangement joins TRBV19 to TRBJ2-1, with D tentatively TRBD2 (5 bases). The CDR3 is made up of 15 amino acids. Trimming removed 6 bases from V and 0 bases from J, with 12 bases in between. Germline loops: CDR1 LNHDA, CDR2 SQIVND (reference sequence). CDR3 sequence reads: CASSRDYYSYNEQFF. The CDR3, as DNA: TGTGCCAGTAGCCGTGACTACTACTCCTACAATGAGCAGTTCTTC.

The CDR3 spells CASSSQSVGQETQYF. The CDR3 region has the DNA TGTGCCAGTAGTTCCCAGTCGGTAGGGCAAGAGACCCAGTACTTC. The rearrangement uses TRBV19 and TRBJ2-5; D remains unclear. Per germline, CDR1 LNHDA and CDR2 SQIVND (reference sequence). The CDR3 runs 15 residues. V was shortened by 5 bases and J by 2 bases, with 15 bases between the two germline ends.